The clone carrying this TCR beta chain was counted ten times or more. This CDR3 region has 14 residues. CDR1 and CDR2 from the germline V gene are DFQATT and SNEGSKA (reference sequence). V shed 2 bases and J 6 bases; nucleotides not matched to a gene: 7. Using RNA transcripts as the source, TCR beta CDR3 regions were amplified. The HTBI primer set drove a first-round RT-PCR of the TCR CDR3. TCRdb reanalysed the multiplex PCR reads using MiXCR and keeps one entry per CDR3 protein. The sample includes about 500,000 distinct CDR3 sequences, roughly 15% of them seen just once. This entry is derived from a study of T cells in Graves' hyperthyroidism and ophthalmopathy. Uncontrolled infection, other autoimmune disease, pregnancy or lactation barred patients from enrollment. Clinicians diagnosed patients from clinical symptoms, serum thyroxine and TRAb, thyroid ultrasound and orbital computed tomography.

This TCR derives from a young woman with Graves' ophthalmopathy. J is TRBJ2-1 and V is TRBV20-1, with 7 bases fitting TRBD1. What was sequenced was blood. CDR3 amino acids: CSARIQGMGNEQFF. As DNA, the CDR3 is TGCAGTGCTAGAATACAGGGGATGGGCAATGAGCAGTTCTTC.